These 15 T cell receptor beta chains were sequenced from one sample in a study of T cell responses to AZD1222 COVID-19 vaccine. Sequencing was performed with immunoSEQ multiplex PCR; in TCRdb, only in-frame clones are kept and a portion is missing. This sample has about 110,000 clones; nearly 90% occur once, and the top ten carry roughly a sixth. Sequenced material: peripheral blood, taken on day 0 of AZD1222 vaccination. All receptors derive from an adult in good health.

The rearrangement links TRBV15 to TRBJ2-2; TRBD2 matches at 11 bases. CDR1 is LNHNV, CDR2 YYDKDF, per germline (reference sequence). The CDR3 is 22 residues long. V lost 1 base to trimming and J lost 0 bases; unmatched junction nucleotides: 16. The CDR3 DNA sequence: TGTGCCACCAGCAGAGGAGGCCCGACCAGGGGACTAGCGGAGGCGAACACCGGGGAGCTGTTTTTT. Its protein product is CATSRGGPTRGLAEANTGELFF. The full variable domain, its missing parts supplied by reference TRBV15 and TRBJ2-2, is DAMVIQNPRYQVTQFGKPVTLSCSQTLNHNVMYWYQQKSSQAPKLLFHYYDKDFNNEADTPDNFQSRRPNTSFCFLDIRSPGLGDTAMYLCATSRGGPTRGLAEANTGELFFGEGSRLTVL.

The chain joins TRBV15 to TRBJ2-7, with D unresolved. Trimming left V 1 base short and J 0 bases short, with 13 bases between. This CDR3 contains 16 residues. Per germline, CDR1 LNHNV and CDR2 YYDKDF (reference sequence). The CDR3 nucleotides are TGTGCCACCAGCAGAGGAGGAGAAGGGCTCTCCTACGAGCAGTACTTC. This translates into CATSRGGEGLSYEQYF.

This clone was observed once. The chain employs TRBV6-2 or TRBV6-3 and TRBJ2-2; 12 nucleotides line up with TRBD1. The CDR3 is made up of 15 amino acids. V lost 2 bases, J lost 9 bases, and 4 bases stayed unmatched. Germline V gives CDR1 MNHEY, CDR2 SVGEGT. CDR3 residues: CASSYRDRGRRELFF. The CDR3 DNA reads as TGTGCCAGCAGTTACCGGGACAGGGGGCGCCGGGAGCTGTTTTTT.

As for this clone: This sample also contains other DNA sequences that code for the same CDR3. This chain joins TRBV6-2 or TRBV6-3 and TRBJ1-1; possibly TRBD1 for D (6 bases). The CDR3 is 14 residues long. V gave up 0 bases and J gave up 3 bases, with 8 bases separating them. Germline V CDR1 and CDR2: MNHEY, SVGEGT. DNA for the CDR3: TGTGCCAGCAGTTACTCGAGGGGGGACACTGAAGCTTTCTTT. Amino acids: CASSYSRGDTEAFF.

The chain recombines TRBV19 with TRBJ1-5, with D perhaps matching TRBD1 (6 bases). CDR1 and CDR2 from the germline V gene are LNHDA and SQIVND (reference sequence). The CDR3 consists of 15 residues. V lost 3 bases and J 3 bases, leaving 12 bases between the germline ends. The CDR3 region has the DNA TGTGCCAGTAGTATCCCGGGGGCCCTCAATCAGCCCCAGCATTTT. Its translation: CASSIPGALNQPQHF.

The CDR3 reads CAVQGGARQPQHF. CDR3 bases: TGTGCCGTCCAAGGGGGGGCACGGCAGCCCCAGCATTTT. V is TRBV19 and J is TRBJ1-5; D is perhaps TRBD1 (6 bases). Trimming pared 11 bases from V and 7 bases from J, leaving 18 bases between. CDR3 size: 13 residues. Germline V gives CDR1 LNHDA, CDR2 SQIVND (reference sequence).

The gene calls are TRBV2 and TRBJ1-5; weak D call: TRBD1 (6 bases). The CDR3 spans 15 residues. CDR1 is SNHLY, CDR2 FYNNEI, per germline. Trimming took off 3 bases at V and 5 bases at J, with 14 bases between the two ends. The CDR3 region is CASSEAGVTHQPQHF. CDR3 sequence (DNA): TGTGCCAGCAGTGAGGCAGGGGTTACCCATCAGCCCCAGCATTTT.

This rearrangement joins TRBV19 to TRBJ1-1; D is unresolved. V was trimmed by 4 bases and J by 6 bases, leaving 9 bases between them. The CDR3 runs to 12 residues. Germline CDR1 is LNHDA and CDR2 is SQIVND (reference sequence). DNA for the CDR3: TGTGCCAGTAGTACACGGATCGCTGAAGCTTTCTTT. It yields the protein CASSTRIAEAFF.

This sequence joins TRBV7-8 and TRBJ2-3; D possibly corresponds to TRBD1 (6 bases). The CDR3 is 15 amino acids. Germline CDR1 reads SGHVS; CDR2 reads FQNEAQ. Trimming pared 1 base from V and 4 bases from J, leaving 12 bases between. CDR3 residues: CASSLVGAGADTQYF. The CDR3 DNA is TGTGCCAGCAGCTTAGTTGGCGCAGGGGCAGATACGCAGTATTTT.

The chain carries TRBV6-2 or TRBV6-3 and TRBJ1-6, with 7 bases fitting TRBD1. V was pared by 6 bases and J by 4 bases, with 6 bases of the junction left unmatched. Germline V gives CDR1 MNHEY, CDR2 SVGEGT. The length of the CDR3 is 15 residues. CDR3 coding DNA: TGTGCCAGCAGCACGGGGACAGCTTATAATTCACCCCTCCACTTT. This gives the protein CASSTGTAYNSPLHF.

The V and J genes are TRBV3-1 (or the pseudogene TRBV3-2) and TRBJ1-6, with a weak D call TRBD1 (6 bases). The CDR3 sequence is 14 residues long. The V gene's germline CDR1 is LGHDT and CDR2 YNNKEL (reference sequence). V lost 9 bases to trimming and J lost 7 bases, with 16 bases between them. The CDR3 region is CASTVQGPNSPLHF. CDR3 DNA sequence: TGTGCCAGTACCGTACAGGGTCCGAATTCACCCCTCCACTTT.

This chain joins TRBV9 and TRBJ1-6; D not certain. The CDR3 has 17 amino acids. Trimming stripped 0 bases from V and 0 bases from J, with 10 bases between. Germline values: CDR1 SGDLS, CDR2 YYNGEE. In DNA, the CDR3 is TGTGCCAGCAGCGTAGAAGGCAGCACCTCCTATAATTCACCCCTCCACTTT. Protein sequence: CASSVEGSTSYNSPLHF.

This clone was detected a few times. This rearrangement joins TRBV24-1 to TRBJ1-5; no firm D call. The V and J ends lost 1 base and 3 bases respectively, with 15 bases between them. This CDR3 comprises 17 residues. Germline assignment: CDR1 KGHDR and CDR2 SFDVKD. CDR3 protein: CATSDFLAGSYNQPQHF. CDR3 in DNA: TGTGCCACCAGTGATTTTTTGGCAGGCTCGTACAATCAGCCCCAGCATTTT.

The J gene is TRBJ1-1, the V gene TRBV7-3; D uncertain. The V end lost 6 bases, the J end lost 0 bases, and 11 bases lay between the germline ends. This CDR3 is built from 14 residues. Germline CDR1 reads SGHTA; CDR2 reads FQGTGA. CDR3 coding DNA: TGTGCCAGCAGTTTAGGACGGATGAACACTGAAGCTTTCTTT. The encoded protein is CASSLGRMNTEAFF.

The rearrangement uses TRBV9 and TRBJ1-6; TRBD1 aligns across 7 bases. The V gene's germline CDR1 is SGDLS and CDR2 YYNGEE. J lost 7 bases, V lost 4 bases, and 5 bases had no gene match. This CDR3 is 14 amino acids long. CDR3 protein: CASSPQGRNSPLHF. The CDR3 nucleotides read TGTGCCAGCAGCCCACAGGGGAGGAATTCACCCCTCCACTTT.